This T cell receptor beta chain is from a study of shared clonotypes between healthy human individuals. Study background: Plates per donor: three CD4 naive, three CD4 memory, two CD8 naive, one CD8 memory.

The CD4+ fraction was divided into a CD45RA+ naive subset and a CD45RA-negative memory subset. The CDR3 extends over 14 amino acids. With 4 bases removed from V and 5 bases from J, the gap between germline ends came to 15 bases. Germline V CDR1 and CDR2: SGHNT, YYREEE (reference sequence). Samples underwent the assay at deep level. Per the original data handling: ImmunoSEQ only sent back junction sequences with no quality scores, so filtering was done differently. Libraries were prepared by immunoSEQ multiplex PCR; TCRdb keeps only in-frame clonotypes and omits some of them. V and J calls and clone size come straight from that table; D and trimming were deduced from the DNA. The sample lists more than 2 million clones; over 85% were seen once.

The sequenced sample was naive CD4+ T cells sorted from blood. Subset here: CD45RA+ positively selected. The chain employs TRBV5-4 and TRBJ1-2; D may be TRBD1 (5 bases). The sequence was obtained from a man aged 18 to 30 in good health. In nucleotides, the CDR3 is TGTGCCAGCAGCCCCGCCAGGGAGCGGTATGGCTACACCTTC. It translates to CASSPARERYGYTF. The full variable domain, rest sourced from reference TRBV5-4 and TRBJ1-2, is ETGVTQSPTHLIKTRGQQVTLRCSSQSGHNTVSWYQQALGQGPQFIFQYYREEENGRGNFPPRFSGLQFPNYSSELNVNALELDDSALYLCASSPARERYGYTFGSGTRLTVV.